The 10 T cell receptor beta chains in this list originate from one sample, sequenced in a study of OX40 agonist ivuxolimab in advanced cancers. Profiling relied on immunoSEQ multiplex PCR, and the TCRdb table lists in-frame clones only, not all of them. The sample lists about 46,000 clones, 90% to 95% seen once, with 4% to 5% in the top ten. The input for sequencing was CD4+ or CD8+ T cells sorted from blood, taken in a trial of the OX40 agonist ivuxolimab. The receptors stem from an adult with an advanced solid tumor such as melanoma, head and neck, liver or kidney cancer.

This clone is a singleton in its sample. The chain uses TRBV27 and TRBJ2-1; possibly TRBD2 for D (6 bases). The CDR3 contains 17 residues. Trimming took 3 bases from V and 6 from J, leaving 21 bases between them. Germline V gives CDR1 MNHEY, CDR2 SMNVEV (reference sequence). CDR3 DNA sequence: TGTGCCAGCAGTTTGGGGGAGGAAGGACATAGATTCAATGAGCAGTTCTTC. It is translated as CASSLGEEGHRFNEQFF.

This clone showed up just once. The rearrangement joins TRBV14 to TRBJ1-5, with no clear D. Germline assignment: CDR1 SGHDN and CDR2 FVKESK. The length of the CDR3 is 13 residues. V was clipped by 10 bases and J by 4 bases, with 14 bases between them. CDR3 bases: TGTGCCACGTCCGCGGGGTGGAATCAGCCCCAGCATTTT. Its protein product is CATSAGWNQPQHF. Supplemented by reference TRBV14 and TRBJ1-5, the full variable domain reads EAGVTQFPSHSVIEKGQTVTLRCDPISGHDNLYWYRRVMGKEIKFLLHFVKESKQDESGMPNNRFLAERTGGTYSTLKVQPAELEDSGVYFCATSAGWNQPQHFGDGTRLSIL.

The CDR3 DNA is TGTGCCAGCAGCCCAGACCCGGGACAACAGGCTTTCTTT. Translating gives CASSPDPGQQAFF. The chain carries TRBV4-2 and TRBJ1-1; possibly TRBD1 for D (6 bases). V shed 4 bases and J shed 11 bases, with 17 bases lying between them. Germline-derived CDR1 and CDR2 are LGHNA and YNFKEQ. There are 13 residues in the CDR3.

The CDR3 spells CSVELGPYGYTF. CDR3 sequence (DNA): TGCAGCGTTGAACTGGGGCCTTATGGCTACACCTTC. This chain links TRBV29-1 with TRBJ1-2; weak D call: TRBD1 (5 bases). The CDR3 spans 12 residues. Between the trimmed V and J ends, which lost 2 bases and 5 bases, there was a span of 9 bases. Germline values: CDR1 SQVTM, CDR2 ANQGSEA.

The chain joins TRBV28 to TRBJ2-5; possibly TRBD2 for D (6 bases). The CDR3 contains 13 residues. Germline assignment: CDR1 MDHEN and CDR2 SYDVKM. V lost 2 bases and J lost 11, with 15 bases in between. CDR3 in DNA: TGTGCCAGCAGTTTAGGGGGTCCGGGGGAGCAGTACTTC. Amino acids: CASSLGGPGEQYF.

CDR3 DNA sequence: TGTGCCAGCAGCCCGGACAGTCGGTTGCACTACGAGCAGTACGTC. This translates into CASSPDSRLHYEQYV. The genes are TRBV6-4 and TRBJ2-7; possibly TRBD1 for D (6 bases). The CDR3 contains 15 residues. With 6 bases removed from V and 3 bases from J, the gap between germline ends came to 18 bases. Per the germline V gene, CDR1 is MRHNA and CDR2 is SNTAGT.

The sample holds one count of this clone. This sequence joins TRBV19 and TRBJ1-5; D not resolved. The CDR3 loop spans 17 amino acids. CDR1 and CDR2 from the germline V gene are LNHDA and SQIVND (reference sequence). Trimming left V 4 bases short and J 2 bases short, with 18 bases between. CDR3 DNA sequence: TGTGCCAGTAGTAATGCACGATTTGAGTATGGCAATCAGCCCCAGCATTTT. This translates into CASSNARFEYGNQPQHF.

The chain couples TRBV2 to TRBJ2-5, with TRBD2 matching 11 bases. V trimming: 6 bases; J trimming: 5 bases; junction bases outside the gene matches: 14. Germline CDR1 reads SNHLY; CDR2 reads FYNNEI. The CDR3 consists of 17 residues. The CDR3 loop is CASSPSTSGAYIETQYF. The CDR3 DNA reads TGTGCCAGCAGCCCCTCGACTAGCGGGGCTTATATCGAGACCCAGTACTTC.

The chain is built from TRBV7-9 and TRBJ2-7; 12 bases line up with TRBD2. From germline, CDR1 is SEHNR and CDR2 FQNEAQ (reference sequence). Trimming at V came to 4 bases and at J to 2 bases, leaving 6 bases not matched to a gene. The CDR3 loop spans 16 amino acids. The CDR3 bases are TGTGCCAGCAGCTCGACGACTAGCGGGAGCGCCTACGAGCAGTACTTC. Its protein is CASSSTTSGSAYEQYF.

The chain couples TRBV28 to TRBJ2-7; 7 bases match TRBD1. The germline CDR1 and CDR2 sequences are MDHEN and SYDVKM. The CDR3 spans 12 residues. V lost 5 bases and J lost 4; bases outside the gene matches: 2. The CDR3 DNA is TGTGCCAGCAGTCCGGGACAGTACGAGCAGTACGTC. This encodes CASSPGQYEQYV.